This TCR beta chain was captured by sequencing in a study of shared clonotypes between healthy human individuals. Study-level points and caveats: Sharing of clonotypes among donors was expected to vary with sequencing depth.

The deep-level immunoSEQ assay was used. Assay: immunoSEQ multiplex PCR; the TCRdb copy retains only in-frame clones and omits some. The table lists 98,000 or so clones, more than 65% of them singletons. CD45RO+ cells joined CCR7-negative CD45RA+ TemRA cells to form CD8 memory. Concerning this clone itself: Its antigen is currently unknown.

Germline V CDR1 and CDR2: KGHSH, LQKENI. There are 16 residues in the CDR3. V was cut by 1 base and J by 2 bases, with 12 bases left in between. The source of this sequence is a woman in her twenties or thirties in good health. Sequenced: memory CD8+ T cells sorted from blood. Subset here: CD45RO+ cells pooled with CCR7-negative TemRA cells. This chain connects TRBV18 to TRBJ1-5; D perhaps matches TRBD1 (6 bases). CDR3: CASSPLRGRGNQPQHF. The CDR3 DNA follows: TGTGCCAGCTCACCACTCAGGGGCAGGGGCAATCAGCCCCAGCATTTT.